A selection of T cell receptor beta chains follows, all from one sample in a study of cytomegalovirus exposure and HLA in healthy donors. Profiling relied on immunoSEQ multiplex PCR, and the TCRdb table lists in-frame clones only, not all of them. The table shows almost 85,000 clones, with approximately 78% occurring only once. The sample comprised PBMCs. Every receptor here comes from a male donor in good health and CMV-seropositive. CDR3s include the opening cysteine and the closing phenylalanine or tryptophan. Each record gives: J gene, clone size, V gene, D gene, CDR3 protein, CDR3 DNA. The D gene is left open where the match is weak. The size entry is marked missing in some rows and otherwise reads once, few, many or a size class.

TRBJ1-1 | NA | TRBV9 | NA | CASSVDPRGPITSLDTEAFF | TGTGCCAGCAGCGTAGACCCTCGGGGTCCAATCACTAGTTTGGACACTGAAGCTTTCTTT
TRBJ2-2 | few | TRBV19 | TRBD1 | CASSTGQGTSSGELFF | TGTGCCAGTAGTACCGGACAGGGCACTAGTTCCGGGGAGCTGTTTTTT
TRBJ1-2 | NA | TRBV28 | NA | CASTGIYGYTF | TGTGCCAGCACGGGGATCTATGGCTACACCTTC
TRBJ2-2 | few | TRBV6-4 | NA | CASSDSSGGTAGELFF | TGTGCCAGCAGTGACTCGTCCGGCGGGACGGCCGGGGAGCTGTTTTTT
TRBJ1-2 | once | TRBV28 | TRBD1 | CASRKRGQGNGYTF | TGTGCCAGCAGGAAAAGGGGACAGGGGAATGGCTACACCTTC
TRBJ2-1 | NA | TRBV5-4 | TRBD1 | CASGGDREMYEQFF | TGTGCCAGCGGGGGAGACAGGGAGATGTATGAGCAGTTCTTC
TRBJ2-1 | NA | TRBV19 | NA | CASSERVISYNEQFF | TGTGCCAGTAGTGAGCGGGTAATCTCCTACAATGAGCAGTTCTTC
TRBJ2-3 | NA | TRBV9 | NA | CASSLRQAPDTQYF | TGTGCCAGCAGCCTGAGACAGGCCCCAGATACGCAGTATTTT
TRBJ1-2 | NA | TRBV9 | NA | CASSRGGAYGYTF | TGTGCCAGCAGCCGGGGGGGGGCTTATGGCTACACCTTC
TRBJ2-7 | NA | TRBV11-2 | NA | CASSLGTRFGEQYF | TGTGCCAGCAGCTTAGGGACTCGATTCGGAGAGCAGTACTTC
TRBJ1-2 | NA | TRBV15 | NA | CATSRDRGRAASNYGYTF | TGTGCCACCAGCAGAGATCGAGGCAGGGCGGCATCTAACTATGGCTACACCTTC
TRBJ2-6 | NA | TRBV15 | NA | CATSRDLGQLSSGANVLTF | TGTGCCACCAGCAGAGATCTTGGACAGCTCTCCTCTGGGGCCAACGTCCTGACTTTC
TRBJ1-2 | NA | TRBV9 | NA | CASSVLAGTHYGYTF | TGTGCCAGCAGCGTCCTTGCCGGGACACACTATGGCTACACCTTC
TRBJ2-7 | NA | TRBV6-1 | TRBD1 | CASRPGDRILYEQYF | TGTGCCAGCAGACCTGGGGACAGGATACTCTACGAGCAGTACTTC
TRBJ2-2 | NA | TRBV19 | TRBD1 | CASKTGGRATGELFF | TGTGCCAGTAAAACAGGGGGGAGAGCAACCGGGGAGCTGTTTTTT
TRBJ2-5 | NA | TRBV7-2 | NA | CASSLDRVETQYF | TGTGCCAGCAGCTTAGACAGGGTGGAGACCCAGTACTTC
TRBJ2-5 | NA | TRBV14 | TRBD1 | CASSHWDRGGETQYF | TGTGCCAGCAGCCACTGGGACAGGGGCGGAGAGACCCAGTACTTC
TRBJ2-1 | NA | TRBV7-7 | NA | CASSQETSFSEQFF | TGTGCCAGCAGCCAAGAGACTAGTTTCAGTGAGCAGTTCTTC
TRBJ2-3 | NA | TRBV4-2 | TRBD2 | CASSQDEGLAVDTQYF | TGTGCCAGCAGCCAAGATGAGGGACTAGCGGTAGATACGCAGTATTTT
TRBJ1-2 | NA | TRBV28 | TRBD1 | CASIQYSGTGGLSRGYTF | TGTGCCAGCATTCAGTATTCAGGGACAGGGGGATTGTCTAGGGGCTACACCTTC
TRBJ2-2 | NA | TRBV7-6 | NA | CASSLGQGVTGELFF | TGTGCCAGCAGCTTAGGGCAGGGTGTCACCGGGGAGCTGTTTTTT
TRBJ1-3 | few | TRBV21-1 | NA | CASSKVGTGIGNTIYF | NA
TRBJ2-7 | NA | TRBV28 | NA | CASSFAGRGGEQYF | TGTGCCAGCAGTTTCGCCGGCAGGGGTGGCGAGCAGTACTTC
TRBJ2-7 | NA | TRBV28 | NA | CASIPSGPSSYEQYF | TGTGCCAGCATCCCAAGCGGGCCTAGCTCCTACGAGCAGTACTTC
TRBJ2-7 | NA | TRBV6-6 | TRBD1 | CASSHRGSIYEQYF | TGTGCCAGCAGTCACAGGGGGTCAATCTACGAGCAGTACTTC
TRBJ2-7 | many | TRBV28 | NA | CASSFGAFSYEQYF | TGTGCCAGCAGTTTTGGGGCCTTCTCCTACGAGCAGTACTTC
TRBJ2-3 | NA | TRBV7-2 | NA | CASSLEVAGTTDTQYF | TGTGCCAGCAGCTTAGAGGTAGCCGGAACCACAGATACGCAGTATTTT
TRBJ2-5 | NA | TRBV20-1 | NA | CSAEAPGTQYF | TGCAGTGCTGAAGCCCCTGGGACCCAGTACTTC
TRBJ1-2 | NA | TRBV5-6 | NA | CASSAQRLGHGYTF | TGTGCCAGCAGCGCCCAGAGATTGGGGCATGGCTACACCTTC
TRBJ2-5 | once | TRBV9 | TRBD1 | CASSARGRETQYF | TGTGCCAGCAGCGCCAGGGGGCGGGAGACCCAGTACTTC
TRBJ1-5 | NA | TRBV19 | NA | CASSPKERGFNQPQHF | TGTGCCAGTAGCCCAAAGGAAAGGGGGTTTAATCAGCCCCAGCATTTT
TRBJ2-7 | NA | TRBV7-9 | TRBD2 | CASSLGAGPDEQYF | TGTGCCAGCAGCTTAGGAGCGGGGCCCGACGAGCAGTACTTC
TRBJ2-2 | NA | TRBV19 | TRBD2 | CASIKTSGRRIGELFF | TGTGCCAGTATCAAGACTAGCGGGAGACGGATCGGGGAGCTGTTTTTT
TRBJ2-1 | NA | TRBV4-1 | TRBD2 | CASSLLAGYNEQFF | TGCGCCAGCAGCCTCCTAGCGGGTTACAATGAGCAGTTCTTC
TRBJ1-2 | few | TRBV29-1 | NA | CSVVSSIYGYTF | TGCAGCGTTGTTAGCAGCATATATGGCTACACCTTC
TRBJ2-3 | NA | TRBV7-8 | NA | CATDSMADTQYF | TGTGCCACGGACAGCATGGCAGATACGCAGTATTTT
TRBJ2-2 | NA | TRBV27 | NA | CASSGFIGELFF | TGTGCCAGCTCAGGGTTTATCGGGGAGCTGTTTTTT
TRBJ2-7 | NA | TRBV7-9 | NA | CASSSKGPYEQYF | TGTGCCAGCAGCTCCAAGGGGCCCTACGAGCAGTACTTC
TRBJ2-3 | NA | TRBV13 | TRBD2 | CASSLGLAVADTQYF | TGTGCCAGCAGCTTAGGACTAGCGGTCGCAGATACGCAGTATTTT
TRBJ1-5 | NA | TRBV6-1 | NA | CASREWGNQPQHF | TGTGCCAGCAGGGAGTGGGGCAATCAGCCCCAGCATTTT
TRBJ2-4 | NA | TRBV7-2 | NA | CASSMDIYLAKNIQYF | TGTGCCAGCAGCATGGACATTTATTTAGCCAAAAACATTCAGTACTTC
TRBJ2-5 | once | TRBV4-1 | NA | CASSPRDTSILETQYF | TGCGCCAGCAGCCCAAGGGACACCTCCATTTTGGAGACCCAGTACTTC
TRBJ1-1 | many | TRBV5-1 | NA | CASNIGGLGAEAFF | TGCGCCAGCAACATCGGGGGTTTGGGCGCTGAAGCTTTCTTT
TRBJ2-7 | NA | TRBV29-1 | TRBD2 | CSVTILAGVHEQYF | TGCAGCGTCACCATACTAGCGGGAGTCCACGAGCAGTACTTC
TRBJ2-1 | NA | TRBV19 | TRBD1 | CASTTGAYNEQFF | TGTGCCAGCACCACAGGGGCCTACAATGAGCAGTTCTTC
TRBJ2-7 | NA | TRBV5-1 | TRBD2 | CASSIRGGYEQYF | TGCGCCAGCAGCATTCGGGGGGGATACGAGCAGTACTTC
TRBJ2-7 | NA | TRBV29-1 | NA | CSVAGTSRYEQYF | TGCAGCGTTGCGGGCACTAGTAGGTACGAGCAGTACTTC
TRBJ2-7 | NA | TRBV14 | TRBD2 | CASSQEGGAGDTYEQYF | TGTGCCAGCAGCCAAGAGGGAGGAGCGGGAGATACCTACGAGCAGTACTTC
TRBJ1-3 | NA | TRBV7-2 | NA | CASSPQSGNTIYF | TGTGCCAGCAGCCCCCAATCTGGAAACACCATATATTTT
TRBJ2-7 | NA | TRBV7-2 | NA | CASSLGRGGRNVWEQYF | TGTGCCAGCAGCTTAGGGAGGGGGGGGCGCAATGTTTGGGAGCAGTACTTC
TRBJ2-1 | few | TRBV5-4 | TRBD2 | CASSRREGAYNEQFF | TGTGCCAGCAGCCGGCGGGAGGGCGCCTACAATGAGCAGTTCTTC
TRBJ1-2 | NA | TRBV5-5 | NA | CASSLGPGGYGYTF | TGTGCCAGCAGCTTGGGGCCGGGAGGCTATGGCTACACCTTC
TRBJ2-7 | NA | TRBV19 | NA | CASSLGGSSYEQYF | TGTGCCAGTAGTTTGGGGGGAAGCTCCTACGAGCAGTACTTC
TRBJ1-1 | NA | TRBV28 | NA | CTTASQGVAFF | TGTACAACCGCGAGCCAAGGGGTCGCTTTCTTT